These 23 T cell receptor beta chains were sequenced from one sample in a study of OX40 agonist ivuxolimab in advanced cancers. Libraries were prepared by immunoSEQ multiplex PCR; TCRdb keeps only in-frame clonotypes and omits some of them. The data contain 45,000 to 55,000 clones, roughly 84% of them singletons. The starting material was CD4+ or CD8+ T cells sorted from blood, obtained in a trial of the OX40 agonist ivuxolimab. Receptors originate from an adult with an advanced solid tumor such as melanoma, head and neck, liver or kidney cancer.

The chain links TRBV9 to TRBJ2-1; D gene unclear. The CDR3 spans 15 residues. Trimming removed 3 bases at V and 2 bases at J, with 12 bases between. Germline V lookup: CDR1 SGDLS, CDR2 YYNGEE. The CDR3, as DNA: TGTGCCAGCAGCGCAGGTCACTCAGCCTACAATGAGCAGTTCTTC. This gives the protein CASSAGHSAYNEQFF.

The chain couples TRBV5-6 to TRBJ1-4; D might be TRBD1 (6 bases). The length of the CDR3 is 15 residues. Germline V gene data show CDR1 as SGHDT and CDR2 as YYEEEE. The V end lost 4 bases, the J end lost 3 bases, and 13 bases lay between the germline ends. The CDR3 loop is CASSTLQGSNEKLFF. The CDR3 DNA follows: TGTGCCAGCAGCACCCTACAGGGCTCTAATGAAAAACTGTTTTTT.

CDR3: CAISVRLAADTQYF. The CDR3 bases are TGTGCCATCAGTGTTCGACTAGCGGCAGATACGCAGTATTTT. V and J are TRBV10-3 and TRBJ2-3, with TRBD2 identical over 9 bases. The ends lost 4 bases at V and 4 bases at J; junction bases unmatched: 3. CDR1 and CDR2 from the germline V gene are ENHRY and SYGVKD. The CDR3 has 14 amino acids.

This rearrangement joins TRBV7-2 to TRBJ1-2, with D possibly being TRBD1 (6 bases). The CDR3 covers 17 residues. The V end was cut by 2 bases, the J end by 6 bases, with 22 bases between. The germline CDR1 and CDR2 sequences are SGHTA and FQGNSA. Here the CDR3 DNA reads TGTGCCAGCAGCTTAATCTTGCCGCGACAGGCATTTAATGGCTACACCTTC. Its translation: CASSLILPRQAFNGYTF.

The chain links TRBV10-2 to TRBJ2-5, with 8 bases identical to TRBD1. Per germline, CDR1 WSHSY and CDR2 SAAADI. The V and J ends lost 3 bases and 5 bases, in that order; junction bases with no gene match: 2. The CDR3 runs to 13 residues. CDR3 DNA: TGCGCCAGCAGTGAAAGGACAGGGGAGACCCAGTACTTC. Translated: CASSERTGETQYF.

V usage is TRBV6-1 and J usage is TRBJ2-7; 13 bases fit TRBD2. The CDR3 has 17 residues. The V and J ends lost 2 bases and 11 bases, in that order; junction bases with no gene match: 15. Germline V gene sequence: CDR1 MNHNS, CDR2 SASEGT. The CDR3 DNA reads as TGTGCCAGCAGTGAATGGACTAGCGGGGGTCCCCCATCTGAGGAGTACTTC. It yields the protein CASSEWTSGGPPSEEYF.

The count of this clone is one. This chain uses TRBV4-3 with TRBJ2-3, with 16 bases matching TRBD2. Per germline, CDR1 LGHNA and CDR2 YSLEER. Trimming removed 0 bases from V and 5 bases from J; junction bases left unmatched: 8. The CDR3 is 19 residues long. CDR3 sequence reads: CASSQEMGLAGGDRDTQYF. In DNA, the CDR3 is TGCGCCAGCAGCCAAGAGATGGGACTAGCGGGGGGGGACCGAGATACGCAGTATTTT.

V gene TRBV11-2 combines with J gene TRBJ1-2; D unclear. Germline CDR1 and CDR2: SGHAT and FQNNGV. The CDR3 loop spans 13 amino acids. Trimming cost V 0 bases and J 5 bases, with 7 bases left between them. CDR3 sequence (DNA): TGTGCCAGCAGCTTAGATGCGGGGTATGGCTACACCTTC. This sequence encodes CASSLDAGYGYTF.

This clone was seen a few times. The V call is TRBV27, the J call TRBJ2-1; 8 bases are shared with TRBD2. Germline CDR1 and CDR2: MNHEY and SMNVEV (reference sequence). V lost 2 bases to trimming and J lost 6 bases; unmatched junction nucleotides: 6. The length of the CDR3 is 15 residues. As DNA, the CDR3 is TGTGCCAGCAGTTTAAGGCTAGCGGGTATCAATGAGCAGTTCTTC. This sequence encodes CASSLRLAGINEQFF.

The DNA for the CDR3 is TGTGCCAGTAGTCCCGGCGGGGGGGAAGCTTTCTTT. This encodes CASSPGGGEAFF. The rearrangement joins TRBV19 to TRBJ1-1; a weak D match, TRBD1 (5 bases). Trimming took off 5 bases at V and 8 bases at J, with 12 bases between the two ends. The CDR3 has 12 residues. The germline V gene encodes CDR1 LNHDA and CDR2 SQIVND (reference sequence).

Only one count was recorded for this clone. This chain connects TRBV30 to TRBJ2-7; D perhaps matches TRBD2 (6 bases). The CDR3 totals 14 residues. Between the trimmed V and J ends, which lost 3 bases and 2 bases, there was a span of 14 bases. The V gene's germline CDR1 is GTSNPN and CDR2 SVGIG (reference sequence). The CDR3 reads CAWSPGLLPYEQYF. CDR3 coding DNA: TGTGCCTGGAGCCCGGGACTCCTACCCTACGAGCAGTACTTC.

A single count supports this clone. This chain links TRBV6-5 with TRBJ1-1, with D unclear. Germline V lookup: CDR1 MNHEY, CDR2 SVGAGI. Trimming stripped 5 bases from V and 8 bases from J, with 18 bases between. This CDR3 is built from 14 residues. CDR3 loop: CASSRSPQWGEAFF. The CDR3 DNA reads TGTGCCAGCAGTCGGTCCCCCCAATGGGGAGAAGCTTTCTTT.

The chain combines TRBV7-2 with TRBJ2-5, with D possibly TRBD1 on 5 matching bases. Germline V lookup: CDR1 SGHTA, CDR2 FQGNSA. Trimming shortened V by 0 bases and J by 2 bases, and 13 bases separated the two germline ends. CDR3 size: 16 residues. CDR3 protein: CASSLAPGIMQETQYF. The CDR3 nucleotides read TGTGCCAGCAGCTTAGCTCCAGGGATAATGCAAGAGACCCAGTACTTC.

This sequence joins TRBV6-1 and TRBJ2-1; D unclear. This CDR3 contains 16 residues. Trimming took off 1 base at V and 5 bases at J, with 15 bases between the two ends. The germline CDR1 and CDR2 sequences are MNHNS and SASEGT. In DNA, the CDR3 is TGTGCCAGCAGTGAAGTTTGGGCCCGTCCGGACAATGAGCAGTTCTTC. This encodes CASSEVWARPDNEQFF.

The chain couples TRBV2 to TRBJ2-3; D is uncertain. CDR1 and CDR2 from the germline V gene are SNHLY and FYNNEI. The CDR3 is 13 residues long. The V gene lost 11 bases and the J gene lost 0 bases, with 12 bases spanning the gap. CDR3 in amino acids: CASSAESTDTQYF. The CDR3 DNA is TGTGCCTCAAGCGCGGAAAGCACAGATACGCAGTATTTT.

The rearrangement joins TRBV29-1 to TRBJ1-1; D is possibly TRBD1 (5 bases). V lost 7 bases and J 0 bases, leaving 12 bases between the germline ends. This CDR3 is built from 13 residues. Germline V CDR1 and CDR2: SQVTM, ANQGSEA. CDR3 bases: TGCAGCGCTGGGGCACATATGAACACTGAAGCTTTCTTT. This codes for CSAGAHMNTEAFF.

This clone turned up a few times. CDR3 in DNA: TGTGCCAGCAGGGACCGCGCTGGACAGCCGGTGACTGAAAAACTGTTTTTT. The encoded protein is CASRDRAGQPVTEKLFF. The chain joins TRBV2 to TRBJ1-4, with D tentatively TRBD1 (6 bases). V was trimmed by 6 bases and J by 7 bases, leaving 24 bases between them. The CDR3 extends over 17 amino acids. Germline lookup yields CDR1 SNHLY and CDR2 FYNNEI.

The chain uses TRBV19 and TRBJ2-5; tentatively, D is TRBD1 (5 bases). V gave up 1 base and J gave up 4 bases, with 7 bases separating them. Germline CDR1 is LNHDA and CDR2 is SQIVND (reference sequence). This CDR3 is 13 amino acids long. CDR3 loop: CASSIGGAETQYF. DNA of the CDR3: TGTGCCAGTAGTATAGGGGGCGCAGAGACCCAGTACTTC.

This clone came up a few times. The J gene is TRBJ2-7, the V gene TRBV2; 9 positions match TRBD2. The V segment lost 5 bases and the J segment 6 bases; nucleotides outside the gene matches: 8. Germline V gene sequence: CDR1 SNHLY, CDR2 FYNNEI. The CDR3 has 14 amino acids. DNA for the CDR3: TGTGCCAGCAGTCCCCGAGGGACTAGCCTCGAGCAGTACTTC. Translating gives CASSPRGTSLEQYF.

The chain is built from TRBV9 and TRBJ2-7, with 7 bases matching TRBD2. V lost 4 bases and J lost 2; bases outside the gene matches: 6. Germline-derived CDR1 and CDR2 are SGDLS and YYNGEE. The CDR3 contains 14 residues. CDR3 amino acids: CASSTGGSPYEQYF. Here the CDR3 DNA reads TGTGCCAGCAGCACCGGGGGGTCACCCTACGAGCAGTACTTC.

The chain recombines TRBV7-9 with TRBJ2-5, with no clear D. This CDR3 region has 14 residues. Trimming took 5 bases from V and 5 from J, leaving 15 bases between them. Germline CDR1 SEHNR, CDR2 FQNEAQ (reference sequence). CDR3 region: CASSRGPAWETQYF. CDR3 in DNA: TGTGCCAGCAGCCGTGGTCCCGCCTGGGAGACCCAGTACTTC.

The chain uses TRBV27 and TRBJ2-7; D remains unclear. The CDR3 sequence is 14 residues long. Germline V lookup: CDR1 MNHEY, CDR2 SMNVEV (reference sequence). The germline V and J ends were trimmed by 6 bases and 0 bases, with 12 bases remaining between them. The CDR3 spells CASRQAYPSYEQYF. The DNA of the CDR3 is TGTGCCAGCAGGCAGGCTTACCCCTCCTACGAGCAGTACTTC.

V usage is TRBV18 and J usage is TRBJ2-7, with 13 bases that match TRBD2. Germline CDR1 KGHSH, CDR2 LQKENI. Trimming took 6 bases from V and 4 from J; bases not matched to a gene: 6. The CDR3 loop spans 15 amino acids. For the CDR3, the DNA is TGTGCCAGCTCCCTCGGACTAGCGGGAGTGTACGAGCAGTACTTC. It is translated as CASSLGLAGVYEQYF.